A single sample is the source of the 15 T cell receptor beta chains below, sequenced in a study of cytomegalovirus exposure and HLA in healthy donors. Vbeta (60) and Jbeta (13) primers were used in the PCR. The table came from immunoSEQ multiplex PCR; TCRdb's copy has only in-frame clones and leaves some out. The data show roughly 100,000 clones, about 70% seen once. The specimen was PBMCs. These receptors were collected from a man over 45 in good health and CMV-seropositive.

The chain combines TRBV6-5 with TRBJ1-1; 8 bases are a match to TRBD1. Germline V gene sequence: CDR1 MNHEY, CDR2 SVGAGI. The V and J ends lost 4 bases and 0 bases, in that order; junction bases with no gene match: 7. The CDR3 length is 16 residues. Here the CDR3 reads CASSFRTGGVNTEAFF. The CDR3 region has the DNA TGTGCCAGCAGTTTTCGAACAGGGGGAGTGAACACTGAAGCTTTCTTT.

The V gene is TRBV7-2, the J gene TRBJ1-4, with D uncertain. Trimming cost V 5 bases and J 5 bases, with 9 bases left between them. Germline CDR1 and CDR2: SGHTA and FQGNSA. This CDR3 comprises 13 residues. The CDR3 spells CASSPGGNEKLFF. The CDR3 coding sequence is TGTGCCAGCAGCCCGGGAGGGAATGAAAAACTGTTTTTT.

V usage is TRBV27 and J usage is TRBJ2-1; 9 bases fit TRBD1. This CDR3 spans 15 amino acids. Germline lookup yields CDR1 MNHEY and CDR2 SMNVEV (reference sequence). Trimming removed 6 bases from V and 1 base from J; junction bases left unmatched: 4. CDR3: CASRRDRGSYNEQFF. The DNA for the CDR3 is TGTGCCAGCAGACGTGACAGGGGGTCCTACAATGAGCAGTTCTTC.

This clone was seen only a few times. The chain links TRBV7-9 to TRBJ1-2; the match to TRBD1 covers 7 bases. CDR3 size: 15 residues. Germline V gene sequence: CDR1 SEHNR, CDR2 FQNEAQ (reference sequence). Trimming removed 3 bases from V and 1 base from J; junction bases left unmatched: 5. CDR3 amino acids: CASSLGQRVNYGYTF. CDR3 DNA sequence: TGTGCCAGCAGCTTGGGACAGAGAGTTAACTATGGCTACACCTTC. The entire variable domain, with the rest obtained from reference TRBV7-9 and TRBJ1-2, is as follows: DTGVSQNPRHKITKRGQNVTFRCDPISEHNRLYWYRQTLGQGPEFLTYFQNEAQLEKSRLLSDRFSAERPKGSFSTLEIQRTEQGDSAMYLCASSLGQRVNYGYTFGSGTRLTVV.

This sequence joins TRBV7-2 and TRBJ2-7, with TRBD2 matching 8 bases. The CDR3 spans 12 residues. With 8 bases clipped from V and 3 bases from J, the junction kept 3 bases outside the gene matches. Germline values: CDR1 SGHTA, CDR2 FQGNSA. As DNA, the CDR3 is TGTGCCAGCTATGCGGGGGGCTACGAGCAGTACTTC. Protein sequence: CASYAGGYEQYF.

This chain joins TRBV2 and TRBJ2-3; D may be TRBD1 (5 bases). CDR3 length: 16 amino acids. Trimming shortened V by 2 bases and J by 4 bases, and 16 bases separated the two germline ends. CDR1 is SNHLY and CDR2 is FYNNEI in the germline V gene. CDR3 protein: CASSERNQGGADTQYF. CDR3 coding DNA: TGTGCCAGCAGTGAAAGGAATCAGGGTGGCGCAGATACGCAGTATTTT.

The J gene is TRBJ1-1, the V gene TRBV21-1; the listed D gene, TRBD1, was not tested against the DNA. TRBV21-1 is described as a pseudogene. The CDR3 loop spans 17 amino acids. The CDR3 is CASSGQTGDYDPGEAFF. CDR3 in DNA: TGTGCCAGCAGCGGACAGACAGGAGACTATGACCCGGGTGAAGCTTTCTTT.

The chain carries TRBV7-3 and TRBJ2-7; 11 positions match TRBD1. The V segment lost 5 bases and the J segment 5 bases; nucleotides outside the gene matches: 11. The CDR3 contains 16 residues. The germline V gene has CDR1 SGHTA and CDR2 FQGTGA. CDR3: CASSRYGQGAGDEQYF. The CDR3 bases are TGTGCCAGCAGCCGCTATGGACAGGGGGCGGGCGACGAGCAGTACTTC.

The chain links TRBV19 to TRBJ1-2; tentatively, D is TRBD1 (6 bases). Germline CDR1 LNHDA, CDR2 SQIVND (reference sequence). The CDR3 spans 15 residues. Deletions cut 2 bases from V and 5 bases from J, with 15 bases between. The CDR3 loop reads CASSIIGAGEYGYTF. For the CDR3, the DNA is TGTGCCAGTAGTATAATTGGCGCAGGGGAGTATGGCTACACCTTC.

This clone appeared once. V usage is TRBV19 and J usage is TRBJ1-1; the D gene is possibly TRBD1 (6 bases). Trimming took 7 bases from V and 1 from J, leaving 22 bases between them. This CDR3 comprises 17 residues. CDR1 is LNHDA, CDR2 SQIVND, per germline (reference sequence). The CDR3 spells CASKQTPGRGGNTEAFF. Here the CDR3 DNA reads TGTGCCAGTAAGCAAACGCCGGGCCGAGGGGGGAACACTGAAGCTTTCTTT. Together with reference TRBV19 and TRBJ1-1, the CDR3 gives the full variable domain: DGGITQSPKYLFRKEGQNVTLSCEQNLNHDAMYWYRQDPGQGLRLIYYSQIVNDFQKGDIAEGYSVSREKKESFPLTVTSAQKNPTAFYLCASKQTPGRGGNTEAFFGQGTRLTVV.

V usage is TRBV5-1 and J usage is TRBJ2-6; 8 bases map to TRBD2. V lost 4 bases to trimming and J lost 12 bases; unmatched junction nucleotides: 6. Germline V CDR1 and CDR2: SGHRS, YFSETQ. The length of the CDR3 is 13 residues. The CDR3 region has the DNA TGCGCCAGCAGCCCGGGGGGGGCAGCCGTCCTGACTTTC. Amino acid sequence: CASSPGGAAVLTF.

The J gene is TRBJ2-1, the V gene TRBV13; the match to TRBD2 covers 12 bases. Germline-derived CDR1 and CDR2 are PRHDT and FYEKMQ (reference sequence). The CDR3 covers 16 residues. Trimming cost V 5 bases and J 8 bases; bases outside gene matches: 10. The CDR3 region is CASSLALAGGRDEQFF. The CDR3 DNA follows: TGTGCCAGCAGCCTCGCCCTAGCGGGGGGGCGGGATGAGCAGTTCTTC.

The chain couples TRBV10-1 to TRBJ2-5, with 11 positions matching TRBD2. Germline CDR1 is WNHNN and CDR2 is SYGVQD (reference sequence). The J segment lost 4 bases and the V segment lost 2 bases, leaving 3 bases of the junction unmatched. The CDR3 is 15 amino acids. The CDR3 bases are TGCGCCAGCAGTGAGGCCCTAGCGGGGGGAGAGACCCAGTACTTC. Residues: CASSEALAGGETQYF.

This clone was seen only a few times. The V gene is TRBV7-2, the J gene TRBJ2-1; the D gene is possibly TRBD2 (7 bases). The germline V gene encodes CDR1 SGHTA and CDR2 FQGNSA. Trimming took off 1 base at V and 15 bases at J, with 16 bases between the two ends. The CDR3 length is 13 residues. CDR3 coding DNA: TGTGCCAGCAGCTTAGGAAGTGGGGGGGCCGCGTTCTTC. Amino acid sequence: CASSLGSGGAAFF.

The V gene is TRBV5-1, the J gene TRBJ2-5; D unresolved. Germline assignment: CDR1 SGHRS and CDR2 YFSETQ. The CDR3 is 13 amino acids. V was clipped by 0 bases and J by 3 bases, with 6 bases between them. The CDR3 protein is CASSLEQKETQYF. The CDR3 DNA is TGCGCCAGCAGCTTGGAACAGAAAGAGACCCAGTACTTC.